The clone carrying this TCR beta chain occurred a few times. Its specificity is unknown. Graves' hyperthyroidism was deemed stable absent ophthalmopathy progression within 18 months. The CDR3 is 13 amino acids. V gave up 4 bases and J gave up 0 bases, with 10 bases separating them. In germline, CDR1 is DFQATT, CDR2 SNEGSKA (reference sequence). This specimen belongs to a study of T cells in Graves' hyperthyroidism and ophthalmopathy. Findings and limits, study-wide: Most clonotypes that expanded in the thyroid above 0.001 also showed up in blood.

Template material for amplifying TCR beta CDR3 regions consisted of RNA transcripts. The TCR CDR3 was amplified in a first-round RT-PCR using the HTBI primer set. MiXCR was run by TCRdb on the multiplex PCR reads, yielding one entry per CDR3 protein. Of 370,000 or so distinct CDR3 sequences detected, just under 25% appear once; the ten largest clones hold less than 75%. Sequenced sample: blood. The rearrangement links TRBV20-1 to TRBJ2-7; D gene ambiguous. This clonotype was obtained from a man aged 45-65 years with Graves' hyperthyroidism. The CDR3 DNA reads TGCAGTGCTATGGGCAGGAGCTCCTACGAGCAGTACTTC. Amino acids: CSAMGRSSYEQYF.